The clone carrying this T cell receptor beta chain has only a few counts. Its antigen remains unknown. This entry is derived from a study of response to subunit inactivated influenza vaccine. This CDR3 has 16 residues. The germline V gene encodes CDR1 MDHEN and CDR2 SYDVKM. V was cut by 5 bases and J by 4 bases, with 18 bases left in between. TCRdb reanalysed the RT-PCR reads using MiXCR and keeps one entry per CDR3 protein. The table records 530,000 or so distinct CDR3 sequences, approximately 10% of them present only once. Study outcomes and limitations: Authors suggested few new T cells are recruited by each seasonal influenza vaccination.

V usage is TRBV28 and J usage is TRBJ1-3; a weak D match, TRBD1 (5 bases). This specimen was PBMCs from blood, taken on the day of vaccination. This receptor was obtained from a man in his fifties who received an inactivated influenza vaccine. CDR3 nucleotides: TGTGCCAGCAGTCCCCCCGTCAGGGCTTTAGGAAACACCATATATTTT. This encodes CASSPPVRALGNTIYF.